This entry concerns a single T cell receptor beta chain. Antigen: not known. Per germline, CDR1 MNHGY and CDR2 SVAAGI. Deletions cut 4 bases from V and 1 base from J, with 10 bases between. The CDR3 contains 14 residues. This sample stems from a study of T cell responses to AZD1222 COVID-19 vaccine. The data were produced by immunoSEQ multiplex PCR, yet TCRdb's version contains in-frame clones alone and is incomplete. The sample gives about 140,000 clones, roughly 85% of which show up once; around 8% is in the top ten. Regarding the study as a whole: Spike-specific TCR breadth rose after two AZD1222 doses, and depth rose as well. A reported finding is that nearly half of spike-specific TCRs target unmutated variant regions. Donors were chiefly white British, with a greater number of females, and clonal diversity was perhaps underestimated.

The rearrangement joins TRBV6-9 to TRBJ1-1; D not certain. This receptor was obtained from an adult who received the MenACWY meningococcal vaccine as a control. The sequencing here drew on peripheral blood, taken 28 days after the second dose of the MenACWY control vaccine. The CDR3 here is CASSFKGRNTEAFF. As DNA, the CDR3 is TGTGCCAGCAGTTTTAAGGGCAGGAACACTGAAGCTTTCTTT.